The 6 T cell receptor beta chains listed next were all sequenced from one sample in a study of response to subunit inactivated influenza vaccine. TCRdb passed the RT-PCR reads through MiXCR, listing each CDR3 protein once. The sample consists of over 750,000 distinct CDR3 sequences, around 21% of them appearing once. Sequences were derived from PBMCs from blood, sampled less than 6 days after vaccination. The source of these receptors is a man aged 50 to 60 who received an inactivated influenza vaccine.

This clonotype was seen more than once but under ten times. The chain uses TRBV20-1 and TRBJ1-2, with 7 nucleotides matching TRBD1. The V segment lost 6 bases and the J segment 8 bases; nucleotides outside the gene matches: 15. The CDR3 runs 14 residues. CDR1 DFQATT and CDR2 SNEGSKA come from the germline V gene (reference sequence). CDR3 sequence (DNA): TGCAGTGCCGGCGGCGGGCAGGGGGGCGTGGGCTACACCTTC. Its protein is CSAGGGQGGVGYTF.

The chain is built from TRBV11-2 and TRBJ2-5; 13 positions match TRBD2. V dropped 4 bases and J dropped 5; count of bases not matched to a gene: 4. The CDR3 has 15 amino acids. The germline V gene has CDR1 SGHAT and CDR2 FQNNGV. CDR3 loop: CASSWTSGGVETQYF. CDR3 in DNA: TGTGCCAGCAGCTGGACTAGCGGGGGAGTGGAGACCCAGTACTTC.

The CDR3 DNA follows: TGTGCCAGCAGCGACCAACAGGGTATTCTCACTGAAGCTTTCTTT. This codes for CASSDQQGILTEAFF. The chain uses TRBV5-5 and TRBJ1-1; possible D gene TRBD1, 6 bases. This CDR3 region has 15 residues. V was pared by 4 bases and J by 4 bases, with 17 bases between. Germline CDR1 is SGHKS and CDR2 is YYEKEE (reference sequence).

In this sample, this clonotype turned up a few times. The CDR3 region is CASSLGTKGGELFF. CDR3 nucleotide sequence: TGCGCCAGCAGCTTAGGAACGAAGGGCGGGGAGCTGTTTTTT. V is TRBV5-1 and J is TRBJ2-2; no clear D. Germline CDR1 reads SGHRS; CDR2 reads YFSETQ. Deletions cut 2 bases from V and 7 bases from J, with 12 bases between. The CDR3 has 14 residues.

This clonotype came up a few times. The rearrangement joins TRBV11-3 to TRBJ2-2, with TRBD1 matching over 8 bases. J gave up 6 bases and V 2 bases, and 17 bases lay outside the gene matches. The CDR3 spans 19 residues. Germline CDR1 reads SGHNT; CDR2 reads YENEEA. In DNA form, the CDR3 reads TGTGCCAGCAGCTTATCCCCCAGGGGGAGCAGGGGGCGATCCGGGGAGCTGTTTTTT. Translating it yields CASSLSPRGSRGRSGELFF.

V and J are TRBV6-6 and TRBJ2-1; D may be TRBD1 or TRBD2 (5 bases each). Germline values: CDR1 MNHNY, CDR2 SVGAGI (reference sequence). The V end lost 9 bases, the J end lost 12 bases, and 18 bases lay between the germline ends. This CDR3 region has 12 residues. For the CDR3, the DNA is TGTGCCAGTAGGAAAGGGGAGCCATCGCAGTTCTTC. Translated: CASRKGEPSQFF.